This is a list of T cell receptor beta chains from one sample in a study of blood T cell repertoires in COVID-19. Using immunoSEQ multiplex PCR, the repertoire was profiled, and TCRdb retains in-frame clones only, with some absent. The data contain a few hundred thousand clones, roughly 90% of them seen just once; the ten biggest clones take up about 15%. Sequencing was performed on PBMCs or T cells enriched from blood (not recorded which). The receptors here all came from a man under 40 who had been exposed to COVID-19. Each CDR3 is given with its conserved first and last residue. A D gene is named only where the DNA matches it firmly. Only some rows state a clone size, as once, few, many or a class for expanded clones.

size,J,D,V,CDR3,DNA
.,TRBJ2-3,.,TRBV6-1,CASSDSGPTDTQYF,TGTGCCAGCAGTGACAGCGGGCCCACAGATACGCAGTATTTT
once,TRBJ1-3,.,TRBV7-9,CASSPIGNTIYF,TGTGCCAGCAGCCCTATTGGAAACACCATATATTTT
.,TRBJ1-1,.,TRBV4-2,CASSQLGVNTEAFF,TGTGCCAGCAGCCAACTGGGCGTGAACACTGAAGCTTTCTTT
.,TRBJ1-2,.,TRBV21-1,CASRKDRWPGGYTF,TGTGCCAGCAGAAAAGACAGATGGCCGGGGGGCTACACCTTC
.,TRBJ1-1,.,TRBV19,CASSMRQQAFF,TGTGCCAGTAGTATGCGGCAGCAAGCTTTCTTT
.,TRBJ2-7,.,TRBV23-1,CASSLRPLEAQQYF,TGCGCCAGCAGTCTCCGGCCTCTTGAAGCGCAGCAGTACTTC
.,TRBJ1-1,.,TRBV18,CASSPRSHGAEAEAFF,TGTGCCAGCTCACCTCGTTCCCATGGCGCCGAGGCTGAAGCTTTCTTT
.,TRBJ2-3,.,TRBV10-3,CAISARRQDQTTSTDTQYF,TGTGCCATCAGTGCAAGGCGACAGGACCAAACGACTAGCACAGATACGCAGTATTTT
.,TRBJ1-4,TRBD1,TRBV6-5,CASSYSGQYNEKLFF,TGTGCCAGCAGTTACTCGGGACAGTATAATGAAAAACTGTTTTTT
.,TRBJ2-7,.,TRBV9,CASSVYPLDEQYF,TGTGCCAGCAGCGTCTACCCGCTGGACGAGCAGTACTTC
once,TRBJ1-2,TRBD1,TRBV27,CASSIGTGYGYTF,TGTGCCAGCAGTATCGGGACAGGGTATGGCTACACCTTC
.,TRBJ1-3,.,TRBV10-1,CATSTGYGSGNTIYF,TGCGCCACGTCCACAGGATACGGCTCTGGAAACACCATATATTTT
.,TRBJ1-6,.,TRBV3-1/TRBV3-2,CASSPAGQTVNSPLHF,TGTGCCAGCAGCCCCGCGGGGCAAACCGTAAATTCACCCCTCCACTTT
.,TRBJ2-5,.,TRBV14,CASSPPDFQETQYF,TGTGCCAGCAGCCCGCCAGACTTCCAGGAGACCCAGTACTTC
.,TRBJ1-3,TRBD1,TRBV7-9,CASSQTGTGTLATGNTIYF,TGTGCCAGCAGCCAAACCGGGACAGGAACCCTAGCTACTGGAAACACCATATATTTT